This is a list of T cell receptor beta chains from one sample in a study of response to subunit inactivated influenza vaccine. TCRdb re-called the RT-PCR reads through MiXCR, storing one row per CDR3 protein. Of more than 550,000 distinct CDR3 sequences detected, about 11% appear once; the ten largest clones hold roughly 10%. This material consisted of PBMCs from blood, taken on the day of vaccination. These receptors all come from a man in his fifties who received an inactivated influenza vaccine. The CDR3 runs from the conserved cysteine through the conserved F or W. A D gene is named only where the DNA matches it firmly. Only some rows state a clone size, as once, few, many or a class for expanded clones.

j_call clone_size d_call v_call cdr3_nt cdr3_aa
TRBJ1-1 few NA TRBV11-2 TGTGCCAGCAGCTTAGACGGGCTGGGGGGGGCTTTCTTT CASSLDGLGGAFF
TRBJ2-1 NA NA TRBV29-1 TGCAGCGTCCTCCTAGACCCTACGTTAGGGCAGTTCTTC CSVLLDPTLGQFF
TRBJ1-4 few NA TRBV6-1 TGTGCCAGCAGTGAACAGGGTTTGGGTGAAAAACTGTTTTTT CASSEQGLGEKLFF
TRBJ2-5 NA TRBD2 TRBV6-1 TGTGCCAGCGGCGTAGCGGGCCTGGGGGAGACCCAGTACTTC CASGVAGLGETQYF
TRBJ2-1 few TRBD1 TRBV12-5 TGTGCTAGTGGTTTTCTGACAGGGAGCAGTGAGCAGTTCTTC CASGFLTGSSEQFF
TRBJ2-1 few TRBD2 TRBV12-3/TRBV12-4 TGTGCCAGCAGGCTAGCGGGGGCCTATGAGCAGTTCTTC CASRLAGAYEQFF
TRBJ2-5 NA TRBD2 TRBV5-4 TGTGCCAGCAGCTTGGGGGGACTAGTTCATGAGACCCAGTACTTC CASSLGGLVHETQYF
TRBJ2-1 many TRBD1 TRBV5-1 TGCGCCAGCAGGACAGGGCGAACTGAGCAGTTCTTC CASRTGRTEQFF
TRBJ2-5 many NA TRBV5-5 TGTGCCAGCAGCTTAACCGGGACACTCCAAGAGACCCAGTACTTC CASSLTGTLQETQYF
TRBJ2-1 many NA TRBV29-1 TGCAGCGTTGACGATGAGGGGCCGAGCTCCTACAATGAGCAGTTCTTC CSVDDEGPSSYNEQFF